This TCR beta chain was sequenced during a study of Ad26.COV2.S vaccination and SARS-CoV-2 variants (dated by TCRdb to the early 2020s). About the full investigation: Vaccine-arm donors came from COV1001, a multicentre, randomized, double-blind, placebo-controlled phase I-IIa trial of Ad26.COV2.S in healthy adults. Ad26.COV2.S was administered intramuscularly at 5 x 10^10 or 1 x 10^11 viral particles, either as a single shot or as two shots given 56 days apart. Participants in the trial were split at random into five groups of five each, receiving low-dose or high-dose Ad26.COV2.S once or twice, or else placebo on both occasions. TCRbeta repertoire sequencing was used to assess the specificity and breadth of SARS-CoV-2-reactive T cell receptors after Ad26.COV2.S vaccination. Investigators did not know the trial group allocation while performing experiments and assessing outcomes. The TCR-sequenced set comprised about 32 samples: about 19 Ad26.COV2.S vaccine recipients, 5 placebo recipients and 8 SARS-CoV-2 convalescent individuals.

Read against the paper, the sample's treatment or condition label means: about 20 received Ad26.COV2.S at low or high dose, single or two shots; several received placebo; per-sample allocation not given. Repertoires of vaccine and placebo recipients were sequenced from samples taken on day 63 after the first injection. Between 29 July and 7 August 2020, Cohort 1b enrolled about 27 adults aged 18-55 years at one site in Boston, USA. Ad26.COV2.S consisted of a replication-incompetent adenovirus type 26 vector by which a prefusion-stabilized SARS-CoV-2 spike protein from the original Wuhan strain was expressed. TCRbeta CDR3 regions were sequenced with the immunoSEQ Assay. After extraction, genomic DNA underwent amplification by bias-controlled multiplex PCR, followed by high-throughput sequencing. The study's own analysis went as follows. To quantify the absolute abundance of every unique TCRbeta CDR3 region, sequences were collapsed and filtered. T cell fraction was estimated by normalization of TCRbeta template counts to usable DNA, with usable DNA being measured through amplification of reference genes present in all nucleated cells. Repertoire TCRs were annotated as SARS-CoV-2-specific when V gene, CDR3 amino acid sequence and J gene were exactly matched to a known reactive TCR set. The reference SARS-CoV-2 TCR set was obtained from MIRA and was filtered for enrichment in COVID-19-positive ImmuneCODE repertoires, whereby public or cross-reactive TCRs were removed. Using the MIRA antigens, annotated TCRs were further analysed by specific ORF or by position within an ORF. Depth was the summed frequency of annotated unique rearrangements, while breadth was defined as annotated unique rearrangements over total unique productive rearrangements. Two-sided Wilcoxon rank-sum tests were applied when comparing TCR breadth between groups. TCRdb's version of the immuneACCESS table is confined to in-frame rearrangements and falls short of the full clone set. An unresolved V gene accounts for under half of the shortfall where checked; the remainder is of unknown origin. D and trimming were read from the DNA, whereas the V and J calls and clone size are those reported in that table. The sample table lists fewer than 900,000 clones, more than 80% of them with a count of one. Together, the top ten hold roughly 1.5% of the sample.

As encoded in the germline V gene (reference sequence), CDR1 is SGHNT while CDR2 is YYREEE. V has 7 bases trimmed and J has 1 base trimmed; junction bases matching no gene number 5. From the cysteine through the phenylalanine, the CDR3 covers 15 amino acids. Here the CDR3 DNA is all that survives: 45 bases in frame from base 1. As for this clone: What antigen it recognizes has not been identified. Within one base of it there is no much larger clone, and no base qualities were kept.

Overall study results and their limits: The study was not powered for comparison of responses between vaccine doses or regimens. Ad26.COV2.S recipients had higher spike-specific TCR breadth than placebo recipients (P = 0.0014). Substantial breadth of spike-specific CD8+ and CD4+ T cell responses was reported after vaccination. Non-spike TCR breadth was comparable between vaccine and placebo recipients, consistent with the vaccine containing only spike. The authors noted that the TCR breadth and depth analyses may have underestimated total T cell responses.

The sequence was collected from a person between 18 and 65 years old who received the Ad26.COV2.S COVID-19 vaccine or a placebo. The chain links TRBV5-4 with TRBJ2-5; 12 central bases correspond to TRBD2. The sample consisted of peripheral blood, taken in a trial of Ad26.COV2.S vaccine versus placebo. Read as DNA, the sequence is TGTGCCAGCCTGACTAGCGGGGGAACCCAAGAGACCCAGTACTTC. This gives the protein CASLTSGGTQETQYF. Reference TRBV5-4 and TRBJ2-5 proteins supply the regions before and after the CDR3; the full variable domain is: ETGVTQSPTHLIKTRGQQVTLRCSSQSGHNTVSWYQQALGQGPQFIFQYYREEENGRGNFPPRFSGLQFPNYSSELNVNALELDDSALYLCASLTSGGTQETQYFGPGTRLLVL.